A single sample gave rise to the 10 T cell receptor beta chains below, sequenced in a study of regulatory T cells in long-lasting Graves disease. Combining iRepertoire HTBI primers with Arm-PCR of CDR3 regions, the authors built TCR beta libraries. TCRdb independently ran MiXCR on the multiplex PCR reads; one entry per CDR3 protein. This repertoire shows 400,000 to 550,000 distinct CDR3 sequences, about 15% found once; its top ten account for over 15%. The sample's time point: newly diagnosed GD, antithyroid drugs for less than 3 months. The TCR library was made from RNA that had been extracted from PBMCs in TRIzol. These data were also filed under a second study, of T cells in Graves' hyperthyroidism and ophthalmopathy.

The specimen was peripheral blood mononuclear cells (PBMCs), collected at new diagnosis, from a patient treated with antithyroid drugs. These receptors were taken from a woman aged 30 to 39 with Graves disease.

This clonotype was seen many times. The rearrangement links TRBV6-5 to TRBJ1-4; the D gene is possibly TRBD1 (5 bases). The CDR3 length is 14 residues. CDR1 MNHEY and CDR2 SVGAGI come from the germline V gene. V was shortened by 0 bases and J by 8 bases, with 10 bases between the two germline ends. The CDR3 loop is CASSYSTVGEKLFF. CDR3 nucleotide sequence: TGTGCCAGCAGTTACTCGACAGTTGGGGAAAAACTGTTTTTT.

The table lists this clonotype with many counts. The gene calls are TRBV18 and TRBJ2-3; no definite D call. This CDR3 contains 14 residues. The V gene's germline CDR1 is KGHSH and CDR2 LQKENI. Trimming cost V 2 bases and J 2 bases, with 8 bases left between them. CDR3 amino acids: CASSPVRTTDTQYF. The CDR3 region has the DNA TGTGCCAGCTCACCAGTGAGGACCACAGATACGCAGTATTTT.

With regard to this clonotype: This may arise from a read error, as a much more abundant clone is one base away. The chain combines TRBV28 with TRBJ2-7, with D possibly being TRBD2 (5 bases). The CDR3 runs to 14 residues. Germline V gives CDR1 MDHEN, CDR2 SYDVKM. The DNA for the CDR3 is TGTGCCGGCAGTTCCCTTGGACTCTCCTACGAGCAGTACTTC. This sequence encodes CAGSSLGLSYEQYF.

The chain employs TRBV19 and TRBJ2-1; tentative D call: TRBD2 (6 bases). This CDR3 comprises 17 residues. CDR1 is LNHDA, CDR2 SQIVND, per germline (reference sequence). V was trimmed by 3 bases and J by 1 base, leaving 16 bases between them. In nucleotides, the CDR3 is TGTGCCAGTAGTATCCCCATGACTAGTACATCCTACAATGAGCAGTTCTTC. Its protein product is CASSIPMTSTSYNEQFF.

Many counts were recorded for this clonotype. The chain has TRBV28 and TRBJ2-3; TRBD1 or TRBD2 may be the D gene (5 bases each). CDR1 MDHEN and CDR2 SYDVKM come from the germline V gene. This CDR3 contains 15 residues. Trimming left V 5 bases short and J 6 bases short, with 18 bases between. The CDR3 loop is CASSSPGRITDTQYF. In DNA form, the CDR3 reads TGTGCCAGCAGTAGCCCGGGACGGATAACGGATACGCAGTATTTT.

This clonotype was seen a handful of times. The J gene is TRBJ2-1, the V gene TRBV29-1; D tentatively fits TRBD1 or TRBD2 (6 bases each). V shed 2 bases and J shed 8 bases, with 22 bases lying between them. The CDR3 covers 16 residues. In germline, CDR1 is SQVTM, CDR2 ANQGSEA. The chain's CDR3 is CSVENLITGAPDEQFF. In nucleotides, the CDR3 is TGCAGCGTTGAAAACCTAATAACGGGGGCTCCGGATGAGCAGTTCTTC.

This clonotype has ten or more counts. The chain carries TRBV20-1 and TRBJ2-1, with 13 bases fitting TRBD2. This CDR3 has 15 residues. Germline-derived CDR1 and CDR2 are DFQATT and SNEGSKA (reference sequence). V was pared by 1 base and J by 6 bases, with 3 bases of the junction left unmatched. The CDR3 nucleotides read TGCAGTGCTAGAGGGACTAGCGGGAGTCTCAATGAGCAGTTCTTC. Translation gives CSARGTSGSLNEQFF.

This clonotype was seen a handful of times. V gene TRBV27 combines with J gene TRBJ1-5; 8 bases line up with TRBD1. The CDR3 sequence is 16 residues long. CDR1 and CDR2 from the germline V gene are MNHEY and SMNVEV (reference sequence). V lost 2 bases to trimming and J lost 4 bases; unmatched junction nucleotides: 7. CDR3 protein: CASSLGSTGANQPQHF. The CDR3 DNA sequence: TGTGCCAGCAGTTTAGGTTCGACAGGGGCGAATCAGCCCCAGCATTTT.

This clonotype was seen more than once but under ten times. J is TRBJ2-1 and V is TRBV5-1; D assignment may be TRBD1 or TRBD2 (6 bases each). Between the trimmed V and J ends, which lost 0 bases and 5 bases, there was a span of 12 bases. This CDR3 has 15 residues. CDR1 and CDR2 (germline): SGHRS, YFSETQ. CDR3 sequence reads: CASSLEGRGHNEQFF. The CDR3 DNA sequence: TGCGCCAGCAGCTTGGAGGGACGGGGGCACAATGAGCAGTTCTTC.

This clonotype occurred many times. At one end, the junction sequence differs from germline, possibly due to a read error. The CDR3 reads CSARGRNQKTQYF. CDR3 DNA: TGCAGTGCTAGGGGCAGGAACCAAAAGACCCAGTACTTC. The chain links TRBV20-1 to TRBJ2-5; unclear D gene. The CDR3 extends over 13 amino acids. Germline loops: CDR1 DFQATT, CDR2 SNEGSKA (reference sequence).